The 27 T cell receptor beta chains below all came from one sample that was sequenced in a study of T-cell memory formation after mild COVID-19. TCRdb redid the calling of the 5' RACE reads with MiXCR, one entry per CDR3 protein. The sample records roughly 250,000 distinct CDR3 sequences, about a sixth being singletons. Specimen: PBMCs or a T cell subset sorted from them (not recorded which). These receptors were taken from a man aged 18 to 30 who had mild COVID-19 (a few samples of this study predate the infection). Cell type and time point are not known.

There are many counts of this clonotype. The V call is TRBV7-2, the J call TRBJ1-5; no reliable D call. Trimming took off 4 bases at V and 7 bases at J, with 11 bases between the two ends. Germline CDR1 is SGHTA and CDR2 is FQGNSA. This CDR3 is built from 13 residues. CDR3 in amino acids: CASSYRGQQPQHF. CDR3 bases: TGTGCCAGCAGCTATAGAGGGCAACAGCCCCAGCATTTT.

The chain recombines TRBV7-2 with TRBJ1-3; maybe TRBD1 (6 bases). The CDR3 extends over 15 amino acids. Trimming took off 5 bases at V and 2 bases at J, with 13 bases between the two ends. Germline V gene sequence: CDR1 SGHTA, CDR2 FQGNSA. CDR3: CASSPLGGTGNTIYF. The CDR3 bases are TGTGCCAGCAGCCCGCTAGGGGGGACTGGAAACACCATATATTTT.

This clonotype has a handful of counts. V usage is TRBV20-1 and J usage is TRBJ2-3; D unclear. Per germline, CDR1 DFQATT and CDR2 SNEGSKA (reference sequence). The CDR3 is 12 residues long. V was pared by 6 bases and J by 4 bases, with 11 bases between. The CDR3 loop reads CSATPGPDTQYF. For the CDR3, the DNA is TGCAGTGCCACTCCAGGTCCAGATACGCAGTATTTT.

This clonotype came up a few times. This chain connects TRBV6-5 to TRBJ1-1; D perhaps matches TRBD1 (5 bases). The CDR3 length is 15 residues. CDR1 is MNHEY, CDR2 SVGAGI, per germline. The V gene lost 0 bases and the J gene lost 4 bases, with 12 bases spanning the gap. The CDR3, as DNA: TGTGCCAGCAGTTACTCGAGTGCGGGGGGCACTGAAGCTTTCTTT. Amino acid sequence: CASSYSSAGGTEAFF.

This clonotype has just a few counts. This sequence joins TRBV20-1 and TRBJ2-3; 9 nucleotides align to TRBD2. Germline-derived CDR1 and CDR2 are DFQATT and SNEGSKA (reference sequence). The CDR3 is 12 residues long. The CDR3 DNA follows: TGCATTGGGACTAGCAACCAAGATACGCAGTATTTT. As protein: CIGTSNQDTQYF.

The sample holds one count of this clonotype. The chain is built from TRBV5-4 and TRBJ1-1; D may be TRBD1 (5 bases). This CDR3 contains 14 residues. CDR1 is SGHNT and CDR2 is YYREEE in the germline V gene (reference sequence). V was clipped by 2 bases and J by 0 bases, with 8 bases between them. CDR3 sequence reads: CASSFDRLNTEAFF. The CDR3 coding sequence is TGTGCCAGCAGCTTCGACAGATTGAACACTGAAGCTTTCTTT.

The chain employs TRBV6-6 and TRBJ1-1; D is unresolved. Between the trimmed V and J ends, which lost 5 bases and 6 bases, there was a span of 13 bases. CDR3 length: 13 residues. Germline CDR1 reads MNHNY; CDR2 reads SVGAGI (reference sequence). CDR3 bases: TGTGCCAGCAGTCCGACTCCCCTGGCTGAAGCTTTCTTT. This sequence encodes CASSPTPLAEAFF.

In its sample, this clonotype was seen a few times. V and J are TRBV10-3 and TRBJ2-1, with 7 positions matching TRBD1. This CDR3 has 17 amino acids. V trimming: 5 bases; J trimming: 7 bases; junction bases outside the gene matches: 17. The germline V gene encodes CDR1 ENHRY and CDR2 SYGVKD. The CDR3 DNA reads TGTGCCATCAGTCAAATCTTTACACAGGGGATAGGTAATGAGCAGTTCTTC. Encoded protein: CAISQIFTQGIGNEQFF.

The DNA of the CDR3 is TGTGCCAGCAGCCCCACCGGGACACCAGCCTACAATGAGCAGTTCTTC. This sequence encodes CASSPTGTPAYNEQFF. The rearrangement uses TRBV7-3 and TRBJ2-1, with a possible D match to TRBD1 (6 bases). Germline lookup yields CDR1 SGHTA and CDR2 FQGTGA. V lost 5 bases, J lost 2 bases, and 16 bases lay in between. The CDR3 runs to 16 residues.

In this sample, this clonotype turned up many times. The rearrangement uses TRBV23-1 and TRBJ2-5; 9 nucleotides agree with TRBD2. Being an ORF, TRBV23-1 has a function that is uncertain. Trimming cost V 2 bases and J 3 bases; bases outside gene matches: 13. The CDR3 contains 18 residues. The CDR3 protein is CASSQNSEGSSGEETQYF. CDR3 sequence (DNA): TGCGCCAGCAGTCAAAACTCGGAGGGGTCTAGCGGGGAAGAGACCCAGTACTTC.

In this sample, this clonotype turned up a few times. The CDR3 sequence: CASSLGWNEQFF. DNA for the CDR3: TGTGCCAGCAGCTTAGGGTGGAATGAGCAGTTCTTC. This chain uses TRBV7-2 with TRBJ2-1; no reliable D call. V dropped 1 base and J dropped 7 bases, with 5 bases sitting between them. The CDR3 contains 12 residues. The V gene's germline CDR1 is SGHTA and CDR2 FQGNSA.

This clonotype was counted a few times. The chain couples TRBV5-6 to TRBJ2-3; no reliable D call. CDR1 is SGHDT, CDR2 YYEEEE, per germline. Between the trimmed V and J ends, which lost 7 bases and 6 bases, there was a span of 9 bases. The CDR3 is made up of 11 amino acids. The CDR3: CASGPLDTQYF. The CDR3 bases are TGTGCCAGCGGACCGTTGGATACGCAGTATTTT.

This chain links TRBV28 with TRBJ1-1; D is undetermined. In germline, CDR1 is MDHEN, CDR2 SYDVKM. V shed 5 bases and J shed 8 bases, with 15 bases lying between them. This CDR3 contains 13 residues. CDR3 sequence reads: CASSLGRVSEAFF. The DNA for the CDR3 is TGTGCCAGCAGTCTAGGGAGGGTTTCCGAAGCTTTCTTT.

This rearrangement joins TRBV9 to TRBJ2-1, with D unclear. Germline CDR1 is SGDLS and CDR2 is YYNGEE. The CDR3 length is 15 residues. The V gene lost 0 bases and the J gene lost 2 bases, with 9 bases spanning the gap. CDR3 sequence (DNA): TGTGCCAGCAGCGTAGGGGCAAGTACCTACAATGAGCAGTTCTTC. This translates into CASSVGASTYNEQFF.

CDR3 DNA: TGCAGTGCTGCCCCGGGACTAGCGACAGATACGCAGTATTTT. Protein product: CSAAPGLATDTQYF. The chain has TRBV20-1 and TRBJ2-3; TRBD2 matches 10 bases. The junction had 5 bases not matched to a gene; V was cut back by 5 bases and J by 3 bases. CDR3 length: 14 amino acids. Germline V gene sequence: CDR1 DFQATT, CDR2 SNEGSKA (reference sequence).

This clonotype was seen ten or more times. The rearrangement uses TRBV7-2 and TRBJ2-5; 11 bases line up with TRBD2. V lost 3 bases and J lost 2; bases outside the gene matches: 8. This CDR3 has 17 residues. Germline V gene sequence: CDR1 SGHTA, CDR2 FQGNSA. This CDR3 is CASSFGATSGDQETQYF. The CDR3 nucleotides are TGTGCCAGCAGCTTCGGGGCGACTAGCGGGGATCAAGAGACCCAGTACTTC.

The V call is TRBV6-6, the J call TRBJ2-1, with 7 bases lining up with TRBD2. Germline CDR1 reads MNHNY; CDR2 reads SVGAGI (reference sequence). V lost 4 bases and J lost 3; bases outside the gene matches: 6. This CDR3 comprises 15 residues. The CDR3 coding sequence is TGTGCCAGCAGTTTCGGGCCGGGGGGCTACAATGAGCAGTTCTTC. The encoded protein is CASSFGPGGYNEQFF.

This sequence joins TRBV27 and TRBJ2-7; maybe TRBD2 (5 bases). The germline V gene has CDR1 MNHEY and CDR2 SMNVEV (reference sequence). The CDR3 consists of 13 residues. Trimming left V 5 bases short and J 7 bases short, with 15 bases between. Here the CDR3 DNA reads TGTGCCAGCAGTCCGAGTACCCGGGGAGAGCAGTACTTC. Encoded protein: CASSPSTRGEQYF.

DNA for the CDR3: TGTGCCAGCAGCCAAGGTGGCCGGATGAACACTGAAGCTTTCTTT. Protein: CASSQGGRMNTEAFF. V usage is TRBV3-1 and J usage is TRBJ1-1; the D is unclear. The CDR3 consists of 15 residues. CDR1 and CDR2 from the germline V gene are LGHDT and YNNKEL (reference sequence). V dropped 1 base and J dropped 0 bases, with 9 bases sitting between them.

Notes on this clonotype: A read error may explain this, as a much larger clone is one base away. The rearrangement links TRBV5-5 to TRBJ1-1, with D unresolved. This CDR3 has 14 amino acids. Per germline, CDR1 SGHKS and CDR2 YYEKEE (reference sequence). V lost 4 bases and J lost 0, with 10 bases in between. CDR3 in DNA: TGTGCCAGCAGCACAATTATCATGAACACTGAAGCTTTCTTT. Translation: CASSTIIMNTEAFF.

This clonotype showed up many times. V and J are TRBV7-2 and TRBJ1-2; TRBD1 aligns across 8 bases. In germline, CDR1 is SGHTA, CDR2 FQGNSA. V lost 5 bases to trimming and J lost 4 bases; unmatched junction nucleotides: 6. The CDR3 covers 14 residues. DNA for the CDR3: TGTGCCAGCAGCACGCAACAGGGGGTCTATGGCTACACCTTC. Residues: CASSTQQGVYGYTF.

This clonotype was counted between two and nine times. This chain uses TRBV7-9 with TRBJ2-4; 7 positions agree with TRBD1. This CDR3 has 12 residues. The trim removed 5 bases at V and 9 bases at J, leaving 4 bases unmatched. From germline, CDR1 is SEHNR and CDR2 FQNEAQ (reference sequence). CDR3 coding DNA: TGTGCCAGCAGCATACAGGGGACCATTCAGTACTTC. This gives the protein CASSIQGTIQYF.

This clonotype has a count of ten or more. V gene TRBV7-8 combines with J gene TRBJ1-5; 8 bases match TRBD1. The CDR3 sequence is 16 residues long. CDR1 and CDR2 from the germline V gene are SGHVS and FQNEAQ. V dropped 4 bases and J dropped 3; count of bases not matched to a gene: 8. Here the CDR3 DNA reads TGTGCCAGCAGCTCGACGACAGGGGTACCCAATCAGCCCCAGCATTTT. It translates to CASSSTTGVPNQPQHF.

This clonotype was seen more than once but under ten times. J is TRBJ2-3 and V is TRBV7-3; 8 nucleotides agree with TRBD2. The CDR3 consists of 17 residues. The J segment lost 1 base and the V segment lost 0 bases, leaving 6 bases of the junction unmatched. CDR1 SGHTA and CDR2 FQGTGA come from the germline V gene. The CDR3 here is CASSLTSPGGGTDTQYF. The CDR3 nucleotides are TGTGCCAGCAGCTTAACGTCCCCGGGGGGGGGCACAGATACGCAGTATTTT.

This clonotype showed up just a few times. The chain couples TRBV9 to TRBJ1-1; 7 nucleotides agree with TRBD1. The V and J ends lost 4 bases and 6 bases, in that order; junction bases with no gene match: 18. The germline V gene encodes CDR1 SGDLS and CDR2 YYNGEE. The length of the CDR3 is 17 residues. The CDR3 sequence: CASSPRQGVRGDSEAFF. The CDR3 region has the DNA TGTGCCAGCAGCCCTCGACAGGGAGTCAGGGGCGACTCTGAAGCTTTCTTT. The full variable domain, completed using reference TRBV9 and TRBJ1-1, is DSGVTQTPKHLITATGQRVTLRCSPRSGDLSVYWYQQSLDQGLQFLIQYYNGEERAKGNILERFSAQQFPDLHSELNLSSLELGDSALYFCASSPRQGVRGDSEAFFGQGTRLTVV.

Concerning this clonotype: One junction end disagrees with the germline gene, perhaps due to a read error. The V and J genes are TRBV7-6 and TRBJ1-1; D unclear. Germline CDR1 reads SGHVS; CDR2 reads FNYEAQ. The CDR3 runs 13 residues. CDR3 nucleotides: TGTGCCAGCAGCCGTACAGAGAACACTGAAGCTATCTTT. Protein: CASSRTENTEAIF.

V gene TRBV5-1 combines with J gene TRBJ1-6; TRBD1 agrees at 8 bases. The CDR3 consists of 13 residues. Germline V lookup: CDR1 SGHRS, CDR2 YFSETQ. Germline trimming cut 3 bases from V and 18 bases from J; bases unmatched to any gene: 11. The CDR3 DNA reads TGCGCCAGCAGCTCCGAACCACAGGGGGTCGCCCACTTT. Amino acid sequence: CASSSEPQGVAHF.